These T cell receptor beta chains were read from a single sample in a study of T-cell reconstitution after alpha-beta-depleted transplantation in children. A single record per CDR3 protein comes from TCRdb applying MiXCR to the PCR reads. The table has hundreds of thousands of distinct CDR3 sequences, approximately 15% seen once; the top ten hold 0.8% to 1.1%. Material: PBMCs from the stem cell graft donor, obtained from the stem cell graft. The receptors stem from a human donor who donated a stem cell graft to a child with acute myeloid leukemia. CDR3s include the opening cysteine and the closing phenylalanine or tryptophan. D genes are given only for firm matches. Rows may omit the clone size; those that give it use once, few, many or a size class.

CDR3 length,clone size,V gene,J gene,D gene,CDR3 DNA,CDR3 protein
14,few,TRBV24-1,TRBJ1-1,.,TGTGCCACCAGTGGCCCGGGACGGAACACTGAAGCTTTCTTT,CATSGPGRNTEAFF
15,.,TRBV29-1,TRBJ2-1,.,TGCAGCTCTTATAACCTCTTTGGGGTAAGAAATGAGCAGTTCTTC,CSSYNLFGVRNEQFF
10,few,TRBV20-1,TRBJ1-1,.,TGCAGTGCTAGACTGTCTGAAGCTTTCTTT,CSARLSEAFF
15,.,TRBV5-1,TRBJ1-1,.,TGCGCCAGCAGCCGATCCGGGGTTACGAACACTGAAGCTTTCTTT,CASSRSGVTNTEAFF
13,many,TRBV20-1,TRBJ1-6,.,TGCAGTGCCCAAGGGTCCGCCATTTCACCCCTCCACTTT,CSAQGSAISPLHF
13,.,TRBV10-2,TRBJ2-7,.,TGCGCCAGCAGTGAGTCAATCTCTGTCGGGCAGTACTTC,CASSESISVGQYF
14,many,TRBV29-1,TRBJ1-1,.,TGCAGCGTGGCCAGAGGGGGGGCGTACACTGAAGCTTTCTTT,CSVARGGAYTEAFF
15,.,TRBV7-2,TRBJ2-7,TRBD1,TGTGCCAGCAGCCCCACCCGGCAGGGGGCTTACGAGCAGAACTTC,CASSPTRQGAYEQNF
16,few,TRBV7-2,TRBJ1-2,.,TGTGCCAGCAGCTTAAGGCCGGTGGCAGGGAACTATGGCTACACCTTC,CASSLRPVAGNYGYTF
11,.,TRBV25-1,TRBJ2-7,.,TGTGCCAGCAGTGTCGGAGGGTCGCAGTACTTC,CASSVGGSQYF
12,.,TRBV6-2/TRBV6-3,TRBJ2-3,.,TGTGCCAGCAGGGGACAACCCTATACGCAGTATTTT,CASRGQPYTQYF
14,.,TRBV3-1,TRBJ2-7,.,TGTGCCAGCAGCCAAGGGCCTGAGTCCTACGAGCAGTACTTC,CASSQGPESYEQYF
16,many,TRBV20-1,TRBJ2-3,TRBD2,TGCAGTGCCCGAGAGGCTAGCGGGGGATACACAGATACGCAGTATTTT,CSAREASGGYTDTQYF
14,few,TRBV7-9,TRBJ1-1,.,TGTGCCAGCAGCTTAGCGACAGAGAACACTGAAGCTTTCTTT,CASSLATENTEAFF
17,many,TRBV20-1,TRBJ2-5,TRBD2,TGCAGTGCTCGGGGGGCTAGCGGGGGAGTACTCCAAGAGACCCAGTACTTC,CSARGASGGVLQETQYF
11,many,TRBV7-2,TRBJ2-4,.,TGTGCCAGCAGCCCGAAAAACATTCAGTACTTC,CASSPKNIQYF
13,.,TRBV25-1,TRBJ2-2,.,TGTGCCAGCAGTGAACTAAACAGCGGGGAGCTGTTTTTT,CASSELNSGELFF
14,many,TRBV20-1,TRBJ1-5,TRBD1,TGCAGGAAAAGGGGACAGGGAAGCAATCAGCCCCAGCATTTT,CRKRGQGSNQPQHF
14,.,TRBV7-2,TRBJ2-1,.,TGTGCCAGCAGCCCCGGGACTTACGACAATGAGCAGTTCTTC,CASSPGTYDNEQFF
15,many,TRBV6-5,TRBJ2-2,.,TGTGCCAGCAGTTACTCAGTCCCAAGTCCCCGGGAGCTGTTTTTT,CASSYSVPSPRELFF
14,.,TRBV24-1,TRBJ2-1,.,TGTGCCACCAGTGATTTCTACAGCTACAATGAGCAGTTCTTC,CATSDFYSYNEQFF
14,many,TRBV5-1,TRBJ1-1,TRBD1,TGTGCCAGCAGTTTGGGACAGGGAGGCACTGAAGCTTTCTTT,CASSLGQGGTEAFF
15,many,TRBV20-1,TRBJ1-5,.,TGCAGTGCTAGAGTACAGGGTATGAGCAATCAGCCCCAGCATTTT,CSARVQGMSNQPQHF
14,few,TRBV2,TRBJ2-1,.,TGTGCCAGCAGTGAATACAGGGCATACAATGAGCAGTTCTTC,CASSEYRAYNEQFF
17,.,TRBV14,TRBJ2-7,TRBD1,TGTGCCAGCAGCCAAGAGGATACAGGGGCCGTCCCTTACGAGCAGTACTTC,CASSQEDTGAVPYEQYF
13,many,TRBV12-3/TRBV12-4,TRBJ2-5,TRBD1,TGTGCCAGCAGTCCGGGACAGAAAGAGACCCAGTACTTC,CASSPGQKETQYF
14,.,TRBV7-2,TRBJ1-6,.,TGTGCCAGCAGCTTATTAGGTAGAAATTCACCCCTCCACTTT,CASSLLGRNSPLHF
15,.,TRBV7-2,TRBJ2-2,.,TGTGCCAGCAGCTTAGTGTCGGCAGACACCGGGGAGCTGTTTTTT,CASSLVSADTGELFF